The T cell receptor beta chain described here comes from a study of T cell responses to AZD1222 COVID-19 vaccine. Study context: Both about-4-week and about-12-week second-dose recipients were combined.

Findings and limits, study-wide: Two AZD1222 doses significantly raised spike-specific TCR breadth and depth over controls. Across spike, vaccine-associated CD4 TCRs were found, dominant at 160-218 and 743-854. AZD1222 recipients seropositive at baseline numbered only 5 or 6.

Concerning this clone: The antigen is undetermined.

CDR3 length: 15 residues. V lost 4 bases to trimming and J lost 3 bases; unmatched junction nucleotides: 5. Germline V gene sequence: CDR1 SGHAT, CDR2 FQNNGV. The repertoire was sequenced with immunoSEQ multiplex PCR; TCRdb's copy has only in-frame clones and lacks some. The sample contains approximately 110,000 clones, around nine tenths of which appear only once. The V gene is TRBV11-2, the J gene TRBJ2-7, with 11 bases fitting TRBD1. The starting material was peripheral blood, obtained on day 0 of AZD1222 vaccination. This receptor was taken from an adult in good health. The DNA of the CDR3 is TGTGCCAGCAGCTCCCCGGGACAGGGGGTCTACGAGCAGTACTTC. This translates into CASSSPGQGVYEQYF.